The 24 T cell receptor beta chains presented below share a single source sample, sequenced in a study of blood T cell repertoires in COVID-19. Here immunoSEQ multiplex PCR was the method, and the copy in TCRdb shows in-frame clones only, minus some. This sample has some 200,000 clones, with around 81% found just once. The sample was peripheral blood. The receptors here all came from a woman aged 55-70 years with acute or convalescent COVID-19.

The J gene is TRBJ1-2, the V gene TRBV6-5; D perhaps matches TRBD1 (6 bases). The V gene's germline CDR1 is MNHEY and CDR2 SVGAGI. The CDR3 is 13 amino acids. The V gene lost 5 bases and the J gene lost 2 bases, with 9 bases spanning the gap. For the CDR3, the DNA is TGTGCCAGCAGTCCCGGGACAAACTATGGCTACACCTTC. It encodes CASSPGTNYGYTF.

V gene TRBV7-2 combines with J gene TRBJ2-3, with 11 bases matching TRBD2. The CDR3 runs 17 residues. In germline, CDR1 is SGHTA, CDR2 FQGNSA. The junction had 8 bases not matched to a gene; V was cut back by 3 bases and J by 3 bases. In DNA form, the CDR3 reads TGTGCCAGCAGCTTCTCTAGCGGGGGGCTCGTGACAGATACGCAGTATTTT. Protein product: CASSFSSGGLVTDTQYF. Full variable domain (missing parts from reference TRBV7-2 and TRBJ2-3): GAGVSQSPSNKVTEKGKDVELRCDPISGHTALYWYRQSLGQGLEFLIYFQGNSAPDKSGLPSDRFSAERTGGSVSTLTIQRTQQEDSAVYLCASSFSSGGLVTDTQYFGPGTRLTVL.

This clone appeared once. This rearrangement joins TRBV21-1 to TRBJ1-2; the table assigns TRBD1, which was not confirmed against the DNA. TRBV21-1 is a pseudogene locus. The CDR3 has 14 amino acids. The CDR3 nucleotides read TGTGCCAGCAGCAAAGTGGGGACAGGGTTCGGCTACACCTTC. As protein: CASSKVGTGFGYTF.

This clone was recorded a few times. The sample has other DNA sequences that encode this CDR3 too. J is TRBJ2-4 and V is TRBV12-3 or TRBV12-4, with 10 bases fitting TRBD1. V dropped 3 bases and J dropped 7; count of bases not matched to a gene: 0. The CDR3 consists of 13 residues. The CDR3: CASSLGQGNIQYF. The CDR3 nucleotides read TGTGCCAGCAGTTTGGGACAGGGGAACATTCAGTACTTC.

The CDR3 region is CASSLVGTGGEKLFF. The CDR3 bases are TGCGCCAGCAGCTTGGTCGGGACAGGGGGTGAAAAACTGTTTTTT. The chain combines TRBV5-1 with TRBJ1-4; 11 nucleotides agree with TRBD1. The CDR3 consists of 15 residues. Germline CDR1 SGHRS, CDR2 YFSETQ. The J segment lost 7 bases and the V segment lost 0 bases, leaving 2 bases of the junction unmatched. Full variable domain (missing parts from reference TRBV5-1 and TRBJ1-4): KAGVTQTPRYLIKTRGQQVTLSCSPISGHRSVSWYQQTPGQGLQFLFEYFSETQRNKGNFPGRFSGRQFSNSRSEMNVSTLELGDSALYLCASSLVGTGGEKLFFGSGTQLSVL.

The gene calls are TRBV5-1 and TRBJ2-1; 7 bases agree with TRBD1. Trimming removed 3 bases from V and 2 bases from J; junction bases left unmatched: 8. The germline CDR1 and CDR2 sequences are SGHRS and YFSETQ. CDR3 length: 16 amino acids. CDR3 bases: TGCGCCAGCAGCTACCCCAGACAGGGAACCTACAATGAGCAGTTCTTC. Its translation is CASSYPRQGTYNEQFF.

This clone was recorded a few times. This chain links TRBV19 with TRBJ1-2; D might be TRBD1 (6 bases). The germline gives CDR1 LNHDA, CDR2 SQIVND (reference sequence). The CDR3 runs to 14 residues. V gave up 6 bases and J gave up 0 bases, with 11 bases separating them. This CDR3 reads CASSPDRPNYGYTF. DNA of the CDR3: TGTGCCAGTAGCCCTGACAGGCCTAACTATGGCTACACCTTC. Based on the CDR3 plus reference TRBV19 and TRBJ1-2, the full variable domain is DGGITQSPKYLFRKEGQNVTLSCEQNLNHDAMYWYRQDPGQGLRLIYYSQIVNDFQKGDIAEGYSVSREKKESFPLTVTSAQKNPTAFYLCASSPDRPNYGYTFGSGTRLTVV.

The chain has TRBV2 and TRBJ1-6; D may be TRBD1 (6 bases). V was shortened by 4 bases and J by 10 bases, with 11 bases between the two germline ends. Germline V gene data show CDR1 as SNHLY and CDR2 as FYNNEI. The CDR3 runs to 13 residues. CDR3 in amino acids: CASSVQGASPLHF. In DNA form, the CDR3 reads TGTGCCAGCAGTGTACAGGGTGCCTCACCCCTCCACTTT.

Points on this clone: This sample includes further DNA sequences coding for the same CDR3. The V gene is TRBV11-2, the J gene TRBJ1-3; TRBD1 is a possible D gene (6 bases). The V end was cut by 5 bases, the J end by 0 bases, with 11 bases between. Germline lookup yields CDR1 SGHAT and CDR2 FQNNGV. The CDR3 is 15 amino acids. CDR3 amino acids: CASSRKTGSGNTIYF. Here the CDR3 DNA reads TGTGCCAGCAGCCGCAAGACAGGCTCTGGAAACACCATATATTTT.

This chain uses TRBV29-1 with TRBJ2-1, with 9 positions matching TRBD1. The V gene end was trimmed by 7 bases and the J gene end by 9 bases; junction bases not matched to a gene: 4. From germline, CDR1 is SQVTM and CDR2 ANQGSEA. This CDR3 has 11 amino acids. The CDR3 nucleotides are TGCAGCGCAGGGACAGGGCGTGAGCAGTTCTTC. It specifies CSAGTGREQFF.

This clone was recorded only once. This sequence joins TRBV6-2 or TRBV6-3 and TRBJ2-3; 12 nucleotides line up with TRBD2. V lost 0 bases and J lost 4; bases outside the gene matches: 8. The CDR3 covers 18 residues. CDR1 MNHEY and CDR2 SVGEGT come from the germline V gene. The CDR3 loop is CASSYSRGGTSGPDTQYF. CDR3 in DNA: TGTGCCAGCAGTTACTCTCGGGGAGGGACTAGCGGGCCAGATACGCAGTATTTT.

The rearrangement joins TRBV5-6 to TRBJ1-2; 7 positions agree with TRBD1. Germline-derived CDR1 and CDR2 are SGHDT and YYEEEE. V gave up 5 bases and J gave up 0 bases; unmatched junction bases: 7. The CDR3 totals 15 residues. The CDR3, as DNA: TGTGCCAGCAGTTACTGGGACAGAACTAACTATGGCTACACCTTC. It translates to CASSYWDRTNYGYTF.

The V and J genes are TRBV19 and TRBJ1-1, with 12 bases identical to TRBD1. The CDR3 sequence is 15 residues long. The trim removed 7 bases at V and 11 bases at J, leaving 14 bases unmatched. Germline lookup yields CDR1 LNHDA and CDR2 SQIVND (reference sequence). The CDR3 reads CASINAGTGGVPAFF. Written as DNA, the CDR3 is TGTGCCAGTATCAATGCGGGGACAGGGGGCGTTCCGGCTTTCTTT.

V is TRBV30 and J is TRBJ1-3; 11 bases map to TRBD1. V dropped 2 bases and J dropped 2; count of bases not matched to a gene: 5. CDR1 is GTSNPN, CDR2 SVGIG, per germline (reference sequence). The CDR3 is made up of 16 amino acids. The CDR3 nucleotides are TGTGCCTGGAGTATCGGGACAGGGGGTCCTGGAAACACCATATATTTT. This encodes CAWSIGTGGPGNTIYF.

J is TRBJ1-1 and V is TRBV4-2; the D gene is possibly TRBD1 (5 bases). V gave up 4 bases and J gave up 6 bases, with 15 bases separating them. The CDR3 length is 14 residues. Germline-derived CDR1 and CDR2 are LGHNA and YNFKEQ. The DNA of the CDR3 is TGTGCCAGCAGCCTAACCCAGGGTAACCCTGAAGCTTTCTTT. Protein: CASSLTQGNPEAFF.

This clone was picked up one time. As DNA, the CDR3 is TGTGCCAGCAGCTTCCGGGGGGGGGAGACCCAGTACTTC. As protein: CASSFRGGETQYF. The rearrangement links TRBV7-2 to TRBJ2-5, with 8 bases that match TRBD2. CDR1 and CDR2 from the germline V gene are SGHTA and FQGNSA. The CDR3 is 13 residues long. Trimming at V came to 3 bases and at J to 5 bases, leaving 2 bases not matched to a gene. Combining the CDR3 with reference TRBV7-2 and TRBJ2-5 gives the whole variable domain GAGVSQSPSNKVTEKGKDVELRCDPISGHTALYWYRQSLGQGLEFLIYFQGNSAPDKSGLPSDRFSAERTGGSVSTLTIQRTQQEDSAVYLCASSFRGGETQYFGPGTRLLVL.

This chain connects TRBV7-6 to TRBJ2-6; 8 positions agree with TRBD1. The CDR3 is 17 residues long. The junction had 6 bases not matched to a gene; V was cut back by 5 bases and J by 0 bases. Germline CDR1 SGHVS, CDR2 FNYEAQ. CDR3 residues: CASSLGTGPSGANVLTF. As DNA, the CDR3 is TGTGCCAGCAGCCTGGGGACAGGCCCCTCTGGGGCCAACGTCCTGACTTTC.

The J gene is TRBJ1-1, the V gene TRBV24-1, with 8 nucleotides matching TRBD1. Per germline, CDR1 KGHDR and CDR2 SFDVKD. V lost 9 bases and J lost 1; bases outside the gene matches: 9. The CDR3 sequence is 15 residues long. CDR3 DNA: TGTGCCACCTCCAGGGGGCAGCTGAGGAACACTGAAGCTTTCTTT. This encodes CATSRGQLRNTEAFF.

This chain connects TRBV3-1 (or the pseudogene TRBV3-2) to TRBJ1-1; a possible D gene is TRBD1 (5 bases). Between the trimmed V and J ends, which lost 1 base and 4 bases, there was a span of 7 bases. Germline CDR1 is LGHDT and CDR2 is YNNKEL (reference sequence). CDR3 length: 13 residues. CDR3 nucleotide sequence: TGTGCCAGCAGCCAAGCAGGGATCACTGAAGCTTTCTTT. It codes for CASSQAGITEAFF.

The chain links TRBV5-4 to TRBJ1-5; no reliable D call. The V gene's germline CDR1 is SGHNT and CDR2 YYREEE (reference sequence). This CDR3 contains 14 residues. The V gene lost 7 bases and the J gene lost 3 bases, with 14 bases spanning the gap. The CDR3 spells CASSRAGHNQPQHF. DNA of the CDR3: TGTGCCAGCTCTCGCGCGGGTCACAATCAGCCCCAGCATTTT.

The rearrangement uses TRBV5-5 and TRBJ2-4; 7 bases match TRBD1. This CDR3 is 17 amino acids long. Germline-derived CDR1 and CDR2 are SGHKS and YYEKEE (reference sequence). J was trimmed by 1 base and V by 3 bases; bases with no gene match: 10. CDR3 region: CASSSVATGFAKNIQYF. DNA of the CDR3: TGTGCCAGCAGCTCCGTTGCGACAGGGTTCGCCAAAAACATTCAGTACTTC.

This clone was detected once. V and J are TRBV7-8 and TRBJ1-1, with a weak D call TRBD1 (5 bases). The germline gives CDR1 SGHVS, CDR2 FQNEAQ. The CDR3 length is 16 residues. Trimming removed 4 bases at V and 0 bases at J, with 15 bases between. This chain's CDR3 is CASSSRTLIMNTEAFF. DNA for the CDR3: TGTGCCAGCAGCTCTCGGACACTAATCATGAACACTGAAGCTTTCTTT.

This clone occurred a few times. This rearrangement joins TRBV27 to TRBJ1-4; maybe TRBD1 (5 bases). CDR1 and CDR2 from the germline V gene are MNHEY and SMNVEV (reference sequence). The CDR3 totals 14 residues. Trimming cost V 9 bases and J 0 bases, with 11 bases left between them. The CDR3, as DNA: TGTGCCAGTCGGGGGGGTGCAACTAATGAAAAACTGTTTTTT. Its protein is CASRGGATNEKLFF.

The V call is TRBV15, the J call TRBJ2-2, with D maybe TRBD1 (7 bases). Germline V lookup: CDR1 LNHNV, CDR2 YYDKDF (reference sequence). V dropped 1 base and J dropped 4 bases, with 22 bases sitting between them. There are 19 residues in the CDR3. CDR3 protein: CATSRVGVGGGFGTGELFF. In DNA, the CDR3 is TGTGCCACCAGCAGAGTGGGGGTTGGAGGGGGCTTTGGCACCGGGGAGCTGTTTTTT.